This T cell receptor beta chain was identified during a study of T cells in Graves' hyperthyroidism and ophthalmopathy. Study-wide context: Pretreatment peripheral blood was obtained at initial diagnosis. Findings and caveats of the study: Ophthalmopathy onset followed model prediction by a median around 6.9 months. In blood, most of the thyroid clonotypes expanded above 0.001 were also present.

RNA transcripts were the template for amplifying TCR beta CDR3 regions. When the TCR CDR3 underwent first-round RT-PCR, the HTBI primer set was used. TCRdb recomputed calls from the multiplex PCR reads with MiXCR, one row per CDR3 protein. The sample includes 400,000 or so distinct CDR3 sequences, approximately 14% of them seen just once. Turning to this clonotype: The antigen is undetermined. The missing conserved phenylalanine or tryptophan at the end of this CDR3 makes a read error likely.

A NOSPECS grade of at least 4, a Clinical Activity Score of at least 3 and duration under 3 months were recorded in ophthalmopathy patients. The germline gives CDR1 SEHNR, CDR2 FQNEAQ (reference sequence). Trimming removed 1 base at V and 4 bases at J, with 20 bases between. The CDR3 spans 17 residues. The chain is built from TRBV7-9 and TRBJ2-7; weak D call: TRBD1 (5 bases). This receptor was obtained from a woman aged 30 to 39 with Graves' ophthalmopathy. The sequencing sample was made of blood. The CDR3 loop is CASSLDPPHRNTYEQYL. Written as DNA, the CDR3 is TGTGCCAGCAGCTTAGACCCTCCCCACAGGAATACATACGAGCAGTACCTC.